What follows describes a single T cell receptor (beta chain). J was trimmed by 7 bases and V by 4 bases; bases with no gene match: 4. The CDR3 extends over 15 amino acids. CDR1 and CDR2 (germline): LGHDT, YNNKEL (reference sequence). This entry belongs to a study of blood T cell repertoires in COVID-19. Across the whole study: Some COVID-19 samples were acute and others convalescent; all came from the United States, Italy and Spain. Nucleic acid was either cDNA or gDNA, and it came from T cells, B-cell-depleted T cells, or PBMCs.

In the original analysis: The authors estimated nucleated cell counts from reference gene primer amplification. Sequenced by immunoSEQ multiplex PCR; TCRdb stores in-frame clones only, minus some. V, J and clone size are those of that table, while D and trimming were read from the DNA. The table lists 150,000 to 190,000 clones, 80% of them singletons. This clonotype was obtained from a man between 60 and 70 years old with acute or convalescent COVID-19. Sequencing input: peripheral blood. The J gene is TRBJ2-2, the V gene TRBV3-1 (or the pseudogene TRBV3-2); 12 bases are a match to TRBD1. The CDR3 sequence is CASSPGQGAIGELFF. DNA of the CDR3: TGTGCCAGCAGCCCGGGACAGGGGGCAATCGGGGAGCTGTTTTTT.